This entry is about one T cell receptor (beta chain). The sample originates from a study of blood T cell repertoires in COVID-19. Whole-study context: PBMCs, B-cell-depleted T cells, or T cells were the source of the cDNA or gDNA that made up the material.

As processed by the authors: Nucleated cell number was recorded as an estimate derived from reference gene primer amplification. Libraries were prepared by immunoSEQ multiplex PCR; TCRdb keeps only in-frame clonotypes and omits some of them. V and J calls and clone size are given by that table; D and trimming were obtained from the DNA. The data contain over 200,000 clones, over 85% of them singletons. Participants came from some 26 US areas, aged roughly 18 to 89 years. Grouping used clinical history reported by participants in a survey and questionnaire. CDR3 length equals 18 residues. Germline values: CDR1 MGHRA, CDR2 YSYEKL. V was clipped by 0 bases and J by 2 bases, with 18 bases between them.

Sequencing was performed on PBMCs or T cells enriched from blood (not recorded which). V usage is TRBV4-1 and J usage is TRBJ2-3; TRBD1 is a possible D gene (5 bases). The receptor was isolated from a woman under 40 with acute COVID-19. The CDR3 here is CASSQEGAFPSATDTQYF. CDR3 nucleotides: TGCGCCAGCAGCCAAGAAGGGGCGTTCCCTTCCGCCACAGATACGCAGTATTTT.